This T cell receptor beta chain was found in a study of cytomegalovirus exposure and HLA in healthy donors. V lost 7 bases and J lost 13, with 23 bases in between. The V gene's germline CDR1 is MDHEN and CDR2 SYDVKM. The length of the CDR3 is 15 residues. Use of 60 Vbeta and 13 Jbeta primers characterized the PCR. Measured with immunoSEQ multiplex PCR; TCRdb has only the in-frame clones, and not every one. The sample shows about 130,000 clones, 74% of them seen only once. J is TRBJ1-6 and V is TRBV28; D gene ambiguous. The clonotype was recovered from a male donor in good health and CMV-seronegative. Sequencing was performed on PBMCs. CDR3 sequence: CASTNPTSLHIPLHF. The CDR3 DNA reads TGTGCCAGCACCAATCCGACTTCCCTTCATATTCCCCTCCACTTT.